The 29 T cell receptor beta chains below come from one sample, sequenced in a study of blood T cell repertoires in COVID-19. Only in-frame clones appear in the TCRdb table, and some are missing; sequencing was by immunoSEQ multiplex PCR. The sample shows around 170,000 clones, around 87% of them seen only once. The sequenced sample consisted of peripheral blood. Receptors originate from a woman younger than 45 with active or convalescent COVID-19.

The V and J genes are TRBV18 and TRBJ1-3, with TRBD1 matching 8 bases. The CDR3 is made up of 20 amino acids. V was clipped by 1 base and J by 0 bases; unmatched bases: 14. Germline V lookup: CDR1 KGHSH, CDR2 LQKENI. The CDR3 loop reads CASSPLLGGRQGSSGNTIYF. The CDR3 DNA reads as TGTGCCAGCTCACCACTTTTGGGCGGCCGACAGGGGAGCTCTGGAAACACCATATATTTT.

V usage is TRBV2 and J usage is TRBJ2-5; 9 bases match TRBD2. Trimming took 5 bases from V and 4 from J; bases not matched to a gene: 8. CDR1 is SNHLY, CDR2 FYNNEI, per germline. The CDR3 is 15 residues long. In nucleotides, the CDR3 is TGTGCCAGCAGTAGGCGGGGGGGCTCCCGAGAGACCCAGTACTTC. Encoded protein: CASSRRGGSRETQYF.

V is TRBV7-8 and J is TRBJ1-5; TRBD1 aligns across 9 bases. In germline, CDR1 is SGHVS, CDR2 FQNEAQ. The CDR3 has 15 residues. V lost 5 bases, J lost 4 bases, and 6 bases stayed unmatched. CDR3 region: CASSPGTGTNQPQHF. Here the CDR3 DNA reads TGTGCCAGCAGCCCGGGGACAGGGACTAATCAGCCCCAGCATTTT.

V is TRBV6-5 and J is TRBJ2-3, with D possibly being TRBD1 (5 bases). Germline V gene sequence: CDR1 MNHEY, CDR2 SVGAGI. V was pared by 6 bases and J by 5 bases, with 6 bases between. This CDR3 region has 11 residues. The CDR3, as DNA: TGTGCCAGCAGGGGGCGAGATACGCAGTATTTT. It codes for CASRGRDTQYF.

This sequence joins TRBV2 and TRBJ2-5; D may be TRBD2 (6 bases). In germline, CDR1 is SNHLY, CDR2 FYNNEI. The V end was cut by 7 bases, the J end by 5 bases, with 17 bases between. The CDR3 length is 14 residues. Here the CDR3 reads CASIPDPGDETQYF. The CDR3, as DNA: TGTGCCAGCATTCCGGACCCGGGGGATGAGACCCAGTACTTC. The entire variable domain, with the rest obtained from reference TRBV2 and TRBJ2-5, is as follows: EPEVTQTPSHQVTQMGQEVILRCVPISNHLYFYWYRQILGQKVEFLVSFYNNEISEKSEIFDDQFSVERPDGSNFTLKIRSTKLEDSAMYFCASIPDPGDETQYFGPGTRLLVL.

This chain uses TRBV19 with TRBJ1-1; weak D call: TRBD1 (6 bases). The CDR3 is 16 amino acids. CDR1 is LNHDA, CDR2 SQIVND, per germline (reference sequence). V lost 7 bases and J 0 bases, leaving 18 bases between the germline ends. The CDR3 coding sequence is TGTGCCAGTACCATCGACGGGGGGGCCATGAACACTGAAGCTTTCTTT. Translated: CASTIDGGAMNTEAFF. Drawing the rest from reference TRBV19 and TRBJ1-1, the complete variable domain is DGGITQSPKYLFRKEGQNVTLSCEQNLNHDAMYWYRQDPGQGLRLIYYSQIVNDFQKGDIAEGYSVSREKKESFPLTVTSAQKNPTAFYLCASTIDGGAMNTEAFFGQGTRLTVV.

V usage is TRBV6-5 and J usage is TRBJ2-5; D call uncertain. Germline lookup yields CDR1 MNHEY and CDR2 SVGAGI. Trimming pared 0 bases from V and 3 bases from J, leaving 8 bases between. The CDR3 contains 14 residues. CDR3 coding DNA: TGTGCCAGCAGTTACTCCGCGGCCGAAGAGACCCAGTACTTC. Translated: CASSYSAAEETQYF.

In its sample, this clone was seen once. The CDR3 loop reads CASSPTGGGTEAFF. Here the CDR3 DNA reads TGTGCCAGCTCACCAACAGGGGGAGGAACTGAAGCTTTCTTT. This chain uses TRBV18 with TRBJ1-1; 8 bases fit TRBD1. With 2 bases clipped from V and 5 bases from J, the junction kept 4 bases outside the gene matches. This CDR3 has 14 amino acids. Germline V gives CDR1 KGHSH, CDR2 LQKENI.

This clone has a handful of counts. The rearrangement uses TRBV7-9 and TRBJ2-2; D gene ambiguous. The CDR3 has 12 amino acids. In germline, CDR1 is SEHNR, CDR2 FQNEAQ (reference sequence). V dropped 7 bases and J dropped 4 bases, with 7 bases sitting between them. The CDR3 DNA is TGTGCCAGCACCGTGCGCACCGGGGAGCTGTTTTTT. Translated: CASTVRTGELFF.

The chain recombines TRBV19 with TRBJ1-1; D is uncertain. The germline V gene has CDR1 LNHDA and CDR2 SQIVND (reference sequence). There are 14 residues in the CDR3. V lost 4 bases to trimming and J lost 1 base, with 10 bases between them. The CDR3 coding sequence is TGTGCCAGTAGTAGAGGGCGGGGGAACACTGAAGCTTTCTTT. This gives the protein CASSRGRGNTEAFF.

The rearrangement uses TRBV27 and TRBJ1-1; tentative D call: TRBD1 (6 bases). This CDR3 region has 15 residues. Germline CDR1 and CDR2: MNHEY and SMNVEV (reference sequence). Trimming removed 1 base from V and 6 bases from J, with 15 bases in between. The CDR3 reads CASSLLSNRVSEAFF. In nucleotides, the CDR3 is TGTGCCAGCAGTTTATTGTCGAACAGGGTTTCTGAAGCTTTCTTT.

This chain connects TRBV4-2 to TRBJ2-7, with a tentative D call TRBD1 (5 bases). Germline V gene sequence: CDR1 LGHNA, CDR2 YNFKEQ. CDR3 size: 14 residues. Trimming stripped 1 base from V and 3 bases from J, with 10 bases between. CDR3 DNA sequence: TGTGCCAGCAGCCAAGTCCCGACAGTCTACGAGCAGTACTTC. Amino acid sequence: CASSQVPTVYEQYF.

The chain couples TRBV5-1 to TRBJ2-7, with 7 bases identical to TRBD2. The CDR3 loop spans 14 amino acids. V was pared by 6 bases and J by 3 bases, with 9 bases of the junction left unmatched. Germline CDR1 and CDR2: SGHRS and YFSETQ. CDR3 amino acids: CASKPWAGVYEQYF. CDR3 sequence (DNA): TGCGCCAGCAAGCCTTGGGCGGGAGTCTACGAGCAGTACTTC.

The chain recombines TRBV9 with TRBJ2-2; D possibly corresponds to TRBD2 (5 bases). The CDR3 runs 12 residues. Per germline, CDR1 SGDLS and CDR2 YYNGEE. V lost 7 bases to trimming and J lost 4 bases, with 8 bases between them. The CDR3, as DNA: TGTGCCAGCGGGCGGGTCACCGGGGAGCTGTTTTTT. It encodes CASGRVTGELFF.

The V and J genes are TRBV7-8 and TRBJ2-7; 9 bases agree with TRBD1. The CDR3 length is 13 residues. Germline CDR1 is SGHVS and CDR2 is FQNEAQ. J lost 6 bases, V lost 3 bases, and 3 bases had no gene match. CDR3 region: CASSLGTGSEQYF. The DNA of the CDR3 is TGTGCCAGCAGCTTGGGGACAGGGAGCGAGCAGTACTTC.

The table lists this clone with a count of one. The chain recombines TRBV7-2 with TRBJ2-7; 7 bases match TRBD1. Germline V gene lookup returns CDR1 SGHTA and CDR2 FQGNSA. V dropped 5 bases and J dropped 3; count of bases not matched to a gene: 7. The CDR3 sequence is 14 residues long. CDR3 sequence (DNA): TGTGCCAGCAGCCCGGACAGGATGTACTACGAGCAGTACTTC. As protein: CASSPDRMYYEQYF.

The rearrangement uses TRBV28 and TRBJ2-1, with D perhaps TRBD2 (6 bases). This CDR3 spans 14 amino acids. Germline values: CDR1 MDHEN, CDR2 SYDVKM. V was shortened by 1 base and J by 6 bases, with 10 bases between the two germline ends. The CDR3 DNA follows: TGTGCCAGCAGTTTATTGCCAGCGGGCAATGAGCAGTTCTTC. Amino acids: CASSLLPAGNEQFF.

The chain links TRBV11-3 to TRBJ2-1; D gene ambiguous. The germline V gene encodes CDR1 SGHNT and CDR2 YENEEA. Trimming left V 5 bases short and J 0 bases short, with 2 bases between. The CDR3 contains 12 residues. The CDR3 bases are TGTGCCAGCAGCCTCTCCTACAATGAGCAGTTCTTC. Residues: CASSLSYNEQFF.

This chain uses TRBV4-1 with TRBJ1-5, with 7 bases lining up with TRBD1. Germline lookup yields CDR1 MGHRA and CDR2 YSYEKL. The junction had 3 bases not matched to a gene; V was cut back by 1 base and J by 3 bases. The CDR3 runs to 15 residues. CDR3 amino acids: CASSQGTGFNQPQHF. The CDR3 DNA reads as TGCGCCAGCAGCCAAGGGACAGGCTTCAATCAGCCCCAGCATTTT.

This chain connects TRBV29-1 to TRBJ2-5; 9 bases align to TRBD2. Germline-derived CDR1 and CDR2 are SQVTM and ANQGSEA. Trimming took 2 bases from V and 4 from J; bases not matched to a gene: 23. This CDR3 is built from 20 residues. In DNA form, the CDR3 reads TGCAGCGTTGAAATGCGGACAGCAGTTAGCGGGAGCCCCCTGGGAGAGACCCAGTACTTC. Its translation is CSVEMRTAVSGSPLGETQYF.

The table lists this clone with a few counts. This CDR3 is also generated by other DNA sequences in the sample. V is TRBV25-1 and J is TRBJ1-5, with a tentative D call TRBD1 (5 bases). The V and J ends lost 1 base and 3 bases respectively, with 10 bases between them. This CDR3 spans 15 amino acids. The germline V gene has CDR1 MGHDK and CDR2 SYGVNS. CDR3 coding DNA: TGTGCCAGCAGTGAATCCGCAGGGCCCAATCAGCCCCAGCATTTT. Protein sequence: CASSESAGPNQPQHF.

CDR3 in amino acids: CASSLPGTGDYTF. The DNA for the CDR3 is TGTGCCAGCAGCCTCCCCGGGACAGGGGACTACACCTTC. V gene TRBV6-5 combines with J gene TRBJ1-2, with TRBD1 identical over 10 bases. There are 13 residues in the CDR3. CDR1 and CDR2 from the germline V gene are MNHEY and SVGAGI. Trimming took 6 bases from V and 10 from J; bases not matched to a gene: 8.

The V call is TRBV2, the J call TRBJ1-1, with a tentative D call TRBD1 (6 bases). CDR3 size: 15 residues. V lost 1 base, J lost 4 bases, and 13 bases lay in between. Per germline, CDR1 SNHLY and CDR2 FYNNEI. The CDR3 DNA sequence: TGTGCCAGCAGTGAAGTTCTAGGGGGGGGCACTGAAGCTTTCTTT. It codes for CASSEVLGGGTEAFF.

The chain recombines TRBV5-1 with TRBJ2-3; a weak D match, TRBD2 (5 bases). Trimming removed 5 bases from V and 5 bases from J, with 12 bases in between. CDR1 and CDR2 (germline): SGHRS, YFSETQ. The CDR3 sequence is 13 residues long. CDR3 protein: CASRVVGKDTQYF. The CDR3 DNA follows: TGCGCCAGCAGGGTGGTCGGGAAAGATACGCAGTATTTT.

The rearrangement uses TRBV6-5 and TRBJ1-2, with TRBD1 matching 8 bases. V trimming: 2 bases; J trimming: 8 bases; junction bases outside the gene matches: 4. The length of the CDR3 is 13 residues. Germline V lookup: CDR1 MNHEY, CDR2 SVGAGI. CDR3 residues: CASSYPGGRGYTF. CDR3 nucleotides: TGTGCCAGCAGTTACCCAGGGGGCCGGGGCTACACCTTC.

The CDR3 here is CASSLQGEAGANVLTF. The CDR3 DNA follows: TGTGCCAGCTCACTACAGGGGGAAGCTGGGGCCAACGTCCTGACTTTC. V and J are TRBV18 and TRBJ2-6, with 8 bases identical to TRBD1. Trimming took 4 bases from V and 2 from J; bases not matched to a gene: 4. This CDR3 contains 16 residues. CDR1 and CDR2 from the germline V gene are KGHSH and LQKENI. The whole variable domain, remainder taken from reference TRBV18 and TRBJ2-6, is NAGVMQNPRHLVRRRGQEARLRCSPMKGHSHVYWYRQLPEEGLKFMVYLQKENIIDESGMPKERFSAEFPKEGPSILRIQQVVRGDSAAYFCASSLQGEAGANVLTFGAGSRLTVL.

The V and J genes are TRBV28 and TRBJ1-2, with 8 bases identical to TRBD1. There are 13 residues in the CDR3. J gave up 8 bases and V 6 bases, and 8 bases lay outside the gene matches. CDR1 is MDHEN and CDR2 is SYDVKM in the germline V gene. CDR3 loop: CASSLQGAVGYTF. The DNA for the CDR3 is TGTGCCAGCAGCCTTCAGGGGGCGGTCGGCTACACCTTC.

The gene calls are TRBV6-6 and TRBJ2-3; the match to TRBD2 covers 8 bases. The CDR3 spans 15 residues. Germline V lookup: CDR1 MNHNY, CDR2 SVGAGI (reference sequence). V dropped 5 bases and J dropped 3; count of bases not matched to a gene: 7. CDR3: CASSQRASGTDTQYF. CDR3 DNA: TGTGCCAGCAGTCAGAGGGCTAGCGGGACAGATACGCAGTATTTT.

V and J are TRBV7-9 and TRBJ1-4; 10 bases fit TRBD1. Germline values: CDR1 SEHNR, CDR2 FQNEAQ (reference sequence). With V trimmed by 5 bases and J by 7 bases, 7 bases remained unmatched. This CDR3 is built from 15 residues. DNA for the CDR3: TGTGCCAGCAGCCCAGGACAGGGGGGGGCTGAAAAACTGTTTTTT. It is translated as CASSPGQGGAEKLFF.